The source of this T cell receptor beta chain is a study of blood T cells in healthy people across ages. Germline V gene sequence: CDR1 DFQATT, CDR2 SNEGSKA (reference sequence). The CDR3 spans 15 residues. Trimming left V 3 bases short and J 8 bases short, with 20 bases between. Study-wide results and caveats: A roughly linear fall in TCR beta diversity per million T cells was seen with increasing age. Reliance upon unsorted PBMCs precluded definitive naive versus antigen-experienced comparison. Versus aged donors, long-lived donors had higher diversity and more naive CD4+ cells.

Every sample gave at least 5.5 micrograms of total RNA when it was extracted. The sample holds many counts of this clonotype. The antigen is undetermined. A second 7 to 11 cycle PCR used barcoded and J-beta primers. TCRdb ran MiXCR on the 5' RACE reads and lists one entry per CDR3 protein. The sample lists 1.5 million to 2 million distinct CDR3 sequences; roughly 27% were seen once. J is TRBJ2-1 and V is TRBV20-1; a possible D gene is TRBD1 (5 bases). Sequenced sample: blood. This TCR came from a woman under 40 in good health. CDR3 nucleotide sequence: TGCAGTGCTAGGGAACAGGTTTTTGGGCTGGATGAGCAGTTCTTC. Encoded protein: CSAREQVFGLDEQFF.